This T cell receptor beta chain was retrieved from a study of vaccination and CD4 T cells after COVID-19. Whole-study context: Post-COVID sampling occurred a median 101 days after diagnosis (range 35 to 161).

Cultured CD4+ T-cell DNA underwent Oncomine TCR Beta short-read sequencing. TCRdb recomputed calls from the PCR reads with MiXCR, one row per CDR3 protein. The table records about 1,700 distinct CDR3 sequences, around 70% of them present only once. Treatment denoted: roughly ten-day PBMC culture with coronavirus spike peptide pools or control peptides (ViraFEST assay). The CDR3 has 15 amino acids. V lost 6 bases, J lost 5 bases, and 9 bases stayed unmatched. Per germline, CDR1 LNHDA and CDR2 SQIVND (reference sequence). Whole-study findings and limits: For convalescent patients, a median roughly 87% of reactive clones surfaced exclusively after vaccination.

To note about this clonotype: The antigen remains unidentified.

This receptor was identified in a human donor who had recovered from COVID-19. Here the sequenced sample was CD4+ T cells from blood, cultured in vitro, taken after SARS-CoV-2 vaccination. The V gene is TRBV19, the J gene TRBJ1-2, with 10 bases lining up with TRBD1. CDR3 protein: CASSTTGGAGYGYTF. The DNA of the CDR3 is TGTGCCAGTAGCACGACAGGGGGCGCCGGGTATGGCTACACCTTC.